The 26 T cell receptor beta chains below come from one sample, sequenced in a study of blood T cells in healthy people across ages (dated by TCRdb to 2014 to 2015). The library relied on 5' RACE. The sequencing machine was an Illumina HiSeq 2500. A second PCR of roughly 7 to 11 cycles was performed with a sample-barcoded 5' primer and a J-beta primer mix. The public reads were reanalyzed by TCRdb: fastp trimming at Q25, MiXCR alignment, in-frame beta chains only. For every CDR3 protein sequence, its rows merge into one entry that carries the most common genes and DNA. The sample records 1.5 million to 2 million distinct CDR3 sequences, around 36% of which are singletons. Over 9% of the sample is held by the ten biggest clonotypes. The sample was blood. The receptors come from a woman aged 25 to 39 in good health.

Concerning this clonotype itself: A much larger clonotype is one base distant, so this may be a read error. V usage is TRBV10-3 and J usage is TRBJ2-5; 7 bases are shared with TRBD2. The J call may be in error: the DNA end matches TRBJ2-7 better. Germline V CDR1 and CDR2: ENHRY, SYGVKD. The CDR3 runs 12 residues. DNA for the CDR3: TGTGCCATCGAGGGAGGGAGCCACGAGCAGTACTTC. Protein product: CAIEGGSHEQYF.

The chain recombines TRBV5-6 with TRBJ2-1; 7 nucleotides align to TRBD1. The CDR3 spans 15 residues. J lost 4 bases, V lost 0 bases, and 4 bases had no gene match. Germline-derived CDR1 and CDR2 are SGHDT and YYEEEE. The CDR3 sequence is CASSLGTGRYNEQFF. The CDR3 DNA sequence: TGTGCCAGCAGCTTGGGGACAGGACGATACAATGAGCAGTTCTTC.

A few counts support this clonotype. The chain uses TRBV3-1 and TRBJ2-7; D perhaps matches TRBD2 (5 bases). V lost 4 bases to trimming and J lost 5 bases, with 9 bases between them. This CDR3 is 12 amino acids long. The germline CDR1 and CDR2 sequences are LGHDT and YNNKEL (reference sequence). The CDR3: CASSPGFNEQYF. The CDR3 nucleotides read TGTGCCAGCAGCCCGGGGTTCAACGAGCAGTACTTC.

The chain is built from TRBV3-1 and TRBJ1-2; possibly TRBD1 for D (6 bases). This CDR3 spans 15 amino acids. Germline V gene lookup returns CDR1 LGHDT and CDR2 YNNKEL (reference sequence). V was pared by 1 base and J by 1 base, with 10 bases between. The CDR3 coding sequence is TGTGCCAGCAGCCAAGGGGCAGGGGTTAACTATGGCTACACCTTC. Protein: CASSQGAGVNYGYTF. Full variable domain (rest looked up from reference TRBV3-1 and TRBJ1-2): DTAVSQTPKYLVTQMGNDKSIKCEQNLGHDTMYWYKQDSKKFLKIMFSYNNKELIINETVPNRFSPKSPDKAHLNLHINSLELGDSAVYFCASSQGAGVNYGYTFGSGTRLTVV.

This clonotype came up many times. V is TRBV29-1 and J is TRBJ2-7, with 8 bases identical to TRBD1. Trimming took 5 bases from V and 7 from J; bases not matched to a gene: 16. The germline V gene has CDR1 SQVTM and CDR2 ANQGSEA. CDR3 length: 15 amino acids. As DNA, the CDR3 is TGCAGCGTTCTCTCCGCCCTGACAGGGGCAGGGGAGCAGTACTTC. Encoded protein: CSVLSALTGAGEQYF.

This chain uses TRBV4-1 with TRBJ1-2; TRBD1 might be the D (5 bases). V lost 2 bases to trimming and J lost 4 bases, with 11 bases between them. CDR1 and CDR2 (germline): MGHRA, YSYEKL. The CDR3 runs to 14 residues. The CDR3 is CASSQNTGAYGYTF. The CDR3, as DNA: TGCGCCAGCAGCCAAAATACCGGGGCCTATGGCTACACCTTC.

This clonotype showed up just a few times. This sequence joins TRBV5-1 and TRBJ2-7, with a tentative D call TRBD2 (5 bases). Germline V lookup: CDR1 SGHRS, CDR2 YFSETQ. There are 15 residues in the CDR3. The V gene lost 2 bases and the J gene lost 0 bases, with 12 bases spanning the gap. CDR3 sequence reads: CASSLTGTISYEQYF. As DNA, the CDR3 is TGCGCCAGCAGCTTAACGGGAACCATCTCCTACGAGCAGTACTTC.

This clonotype was picked up a small number of times. The chain couples TRBV12-3 or TRBV12-4 to TRBJ2-1; the D gene could be TRBD1 or TRBD2 (5 bases each). The length of the CDR3 is 13 residues. V lost 4 bases and J 6 bases, leaving 10 bases between the germline ends. DNA of the CDR3: TGTGCCAGCAGTTGGGATGGGGGCAATGAGCAGTTCTTC. Its translation: CASSWDGGNEQFF.

In its sample, this clonotype was seen a few times. Here the CDR3 reads CASSSNRETLYNEQFF. In DNA form, the CDR3 reads TGCGCCAGCAGCTCCAACAGGGAAACCCTATACAATGAGCAGTTCTTC. The J gene is TRBJ2-1, the V gene TRBV5-1; D might be TRBD1 (6 bases). In germline, CDR1 is SGHRS, CDR2 YFSETQ. The CDR3 is 16 amino acids. The germline V and J ends were trimmed by 3 bases and 4 bases, with 17 bases remaining between them.

This clonotype has a handful of counts. This chain links TRBV12-3 or TRBV12-4 with TRBJ1-1; D perhaps matches TRBD1 (5 bases). Deletions cut 7 bases from V and 0 bases from J, with 9 bases between. This CDR3 spans 13 amino acids. The CDR3 sequence: CASTRAVNTEAFF. In DNA form, the CDR3 reads TGTGCCAGCACCAGGGCGGTGAACACTGAAGCTTTCTTT.

CDR3: CASSLDHGGGWYEQYF. In DNA form, the CDR3 reads TGTGCCAGCAGCTTAGACCATGGCGGGGGGTGGTACGAGCAGTACTTC. The V and J genes are TRBV7-2 and TRBJ2-7, with 8 bases aligning to TRBD2. The ends lost 1 base at V and 4 bases at J; junction bases unmatched: 9. The germline V gene has CDR1 SGHTA and CDR2 FQGNSA. The CDR3 length is 16 residues.

Many counts were recorded for this clonotype. The rearrangement uses TRBV29-1 and TRBJ2-3; D could derive from TRBD1 or TRBD2 (6 bases each). Trimming removed 3 bases from V and 3 bases from J, with 10 bases in between. CDR1 SQVTM and CDR2 ANQGSEA come from the germline V gene. This CDR3 is 13 amino acids long. CDR3 loop: CSVDKGGTDTQYF. CDR3 coding DNA: TGCAGCGTTGATAAAGGGGGGACAGATACGCAGTATTTT.

This clonotype has a handful of counts. This rearrangement joins TRBV9 to TRBJ2-7; D may be TRBD1 (5 bases). The CDR3 runs 13 residues. With 2 bases removed from V and 7 bases from J, the gap between germline ends came to 13 bases. CDR1 and CDR2 (germline): SGDLS, YYNGEE. CDR3 residues: CASSVGRGGEQYF. Written as DNA, the CDR3 is TGTGCCAGCAGCGTTGGTAGGGGCGGAGAGCAGTACTTC.

This clonotype was counted a few times. V gene TRBV7-8 combines with J gene TRBJ2-1; D is perhaps TRBD1 (6 bases). V shed 1 base and J shed 0 bases, with 16 bases lying between them. The CDR3 extends over 18 amino acids. Per the germline V gene, CDR1 is SGHVS and CDR2 is FQNEAQ. This chain's CDR3 is CASSLGLQGPYSYNEQFF. Here the CDR3 DNA reads TGTGCCAGCAGCTTAGGCCTACAGGGACCCTACTCCTACAATGAGCAGTTCTTC.

This clonotype was observed a few times. The chain has TRBV10-3 and TRBJ2-3; the D gene is possibly TRBD1 (5 bases). CDR1 and CDR2 (germline): ENHRY, SYGVKD. The CDR3 spans 15 residues. The germline V and J ends were trimmed by 5 bases and 3 bases, with 15 bases remaining between them. The CDR3 sequence: CAISTGPSGTDTQYF. The CDR3 DNA sequence: TGTGCCATCAGTACCGGCCCGTCAGGGACAGATACGCAGTATTTT.

The chain is built from TRBV20-1 and TRBJ2-7, with 9 nucleotides matching TRBD1. The CDR3 has 13 amino acids. Germline CDR1 and CDR2: DFQATT and SNEGSKA (reference sequence). The ends lost 7 bases at V and 4 bases at J; junction bases unmatched: 8. CDR3 loop: CSVSQGARYEQYF. Here the CDR3 DNA reads TGCAGTGTCTCACAGGGGGCCCGATACGAGCAGTACTTC.

V and J are TRBV5-6 and TRBJ2-3, with 8 bases lining up with TRBD1. This CDR3 has 14 residues. V lost 4 bases and J lost 5; bases outside the gene matches: 6. Germline V gives CDR1 SGHDT, CDR2 YYEEEE. The CDR3, as DNA: TGTGCCAGCAGCCCACAGGGGGTACTAGATACGCAGTATTTT. This encodes CASSPQGVLDTQYF.

This rearrangement joins TRBV29-1 to TRBJ2-1; 11 bases fit TRBD2. V trimming: 3 bases; J trimming: 4 bases; junction bases outside the gene matches: 17. Germline CDR1 SQVTM, CDR2 ANQGSEA. CDR3 size: 19 residues. The CDR3 spells CSVEGTSGPSATFYNEQFF. CDR3 nucleotide sequence: TGCAGCGTTGAGGGGACTAGCGGTCCATCCGCAACCTTTTACAATGAGCAGTTCTTC.

In this sample, this clonotype turned up once. V and J are TRBV5-1 and TRBJ2-3; D uncertain. V was cut by 0 bases and J by 5 bases, with 13 bases left in between. In germline, CDR1 is SGHRS, CDR2 YFSETQ. The CDR3 covers 15 residues. The CDR3 DNA sequence: TGCGCCAGCAGCTTGGATTCCGTGTTGGTAGATACGCAGTATTTT. Protein sequence: CASSLDSVLVDTQYF.

This clonotype was detected a few times. This sequence joins TRBV12-3 or TRBV12-4 and TRBJ2-3, with D possibly called TRBD1 or TRBD2 (6 bases each). The CDR3 is made up of 14 amino acids. The V and J ends lost 4 bases and 4 bases respectively, with 12 bases between them. CDR3 DNA: TGTGCCAGCAGTTACCGGGGGCTCCCAGATACGCAGTATTTT. Translation gives CASSYRGLPDTQYF.

This clonotype was picked up one time. V usage is TRBV19 and J usage is TRBJ1-5, with TRBD1 as a possible D gene (5 bases). The length of the CDR3 is 14 residues. V shed 9 bases and J shed 1 base, with 13 bases lying between them. Germline V gene data show CDR1 as LNHDA and CDR2 as SQIVND (reference sequence). The CDR3 protein is CASGKGVSNQPQHF. CDR3 sequence (DNA): TGTGCCAGCGGGAAAGGGGTAAGCAATCAGCCCCAGCATTTT.

The chain has TRBV12-3 or TRBV12-4 and TRBJ2-2; D unresolved. The germline V and J ends were trimmed by 1 base and 5 bases, with 5 bases remaining between them. There are 13 residues in the CDR3. The CDR3: CASSLVETGELFF. The CDR3 region has the DNA TGTGCCAGCAGTTTAGTGGAGACCGGGGAGCTGTTTTTT.

Comments on this clonotype: No conserved phenylalanine or tryptophan is present at the end of the CDR3, so a read error is the likely explanation. The chain links TRBV27 to TRBJ2-7, with TRBD2 matching over 8 bases. Germline V gene sequence: CDR1 MNHEY, CDR2 SMNVEV (reference sequence). J gave up 4 bases and V 6 bases, and 17 bases lay outside the gene matches. The CDR3 is made up of 17 amino acids. In DNA form, the CDR3 reads TGTGCCAGCAGCCGAACACCGGGAGTCGGGGGGGCTTACGAGCAGTACTCC. Its protein is CASSRTPGVGGAYEQYS.

CDR3 sequence: CSAGGGGNTIYF. As DNA, the CDR3 is TGCAGTGCTGGAGGTGGTGGAAACACCATATATTTT. The chain joins TRBV20-1 to TRBJ1-3; D is unresolved. V lost 5 bases and J lost 3, with 8 bases in between. CDR3 size: 12 residues. CDR1 and CDR2 (germline): DFQATT, SNEGSKA (reference sequence).

The sample holds a few counts of this clonotype. The chain links TRBV6-1 to TRBJ2-5; 12 bases fit TRBD2. This CDR3 is built from 16 residues. V shed 6 bases, J shed 1 base, and the junction held 6 bases outside the gene matches. Looked up from germline, CDR1 is MNHNS and CDR2 is SASEGT. CDR3: CASSLTSGGLQETQYF. CDR3 coding DNA: TGTGCCAGCAGCTTGACTAGCGGGGGACTCCAAGAGACCCAGTACTTC.

The rearrangement joins TRBV5-1 to TRBJ2-3, with 9 bases lining up with TRBD1. Germline CDR1 and CDR2: SGHRS and YFSETQ. CDR3 length equals 16 residues. V shed 3 bases and J 3 bases; nucleotides not matched to a gene: 8. CDR3 nucleotides: TGCGCCAGCAGCTGGGGGGACAGGGTTGTTACAGATACGCAGTATTTT. This sequence encodes CASSWGDRVVTDTQYF.